This passage covers 11 T cell receptor beta chains from one sample sequenced in a study of cytomegalovirus exposure and HLA in healthy donors. The PCR made use of 60 Vbeta and 13 Jbeta primers. Generated by immunoSEQ multiplex PCR, the TCRdb table keeps only in-frame clones and is missing some. There are around 150,000 clones in the sample; around 65% occur only once, and under 7.5% lies in the top ten. The sequencing sample was made of PBMCs. The receptors come from a woman in her fifties or sixties in good health and CMV-seronegative.

The chain is built from TRBV19 and TRBJ2-1; 7 bases are a match to TRBD2. The V and J ends lost 1 base and 7 bases, in that order; junction bases with no gene match: 1. The CDR3 covers 13 residues. Germline V CDR1 and CDR2: LNHDA, SQIVND (reference sequence). In DNA form, the CDR3 reads TGTGCCAGTAGTATAGGGACTAGAAATGAGCAGTTCTTC. Protein product: CASSIGTRNEQFF.

A single count supports this clone. The chain uses TRBV9 and TRBJ2-2, with D possibly matching TRBD2 (5 bases). The CDR3 totals 15 residues. V lost 0 bases, J lost 8 bases, and 14 bases lay in between. Germline V gene lookup returns CDR1 SGDLS and CDR2 YYNGEE. This chain's CDR3 is CASSVDWASRGELFF. The CDR3 bases are TGTGCCAGCAGCGTAGATTGGGCTAGCAGAGGGGAGCTGTTTTTT.

The chain uses TRBV28 and TRBJ1-4, with a weak D call TRBD1 (5 bases). The germline V gene encodes CDR1 MDHEN and CDR2 SYDVKM. V lost 5 bases and J 8 bases, leaving 15 bases between the germline ends. This CDR3 spans 14 amino acids. Written as DNA, the CDR3 is TGTGCCAGCAGTCCCGGGGGACTCCCCGAAAAACTGTTTTTT. Amino acid sequence: CASSPGGLPEKLFF.

The chain links TRBV5-6 to TRBJ1-1, with a possible D match to TRBD1 (5 bases). Germline CDR1 SGHDT, CDR2 YYEEEE. The V gene lost 0 bases and the J gene lost 1 base, with 10 bases spanning the gap. The CDR3 spans 15 residues. The CDR3 bases are TGTGCCAGCAGCTTGGCGGGGGGTGGGAACACTGAAGCTTTCTTT. Its translation is CASSLAGGGNTEAFF.

The chain links TRBV21-1 to TRBJ1-4; the table calls TRBD1, which could not be checked here. TRBV21-1 is recorded as a pseudogene. This CDR3 has 16 residues. The chain's CDR3 is CASTGPDRGRHEKLFF. CDR3 bases: TGTGCCAGCACCGGGCCCGACAGGGGGCGGCATGAAAAACTGTTTTTT.

V and J are TRBV11-2 and TRBJ2-7; TRBD2 might be the D (5 bases). The germline CDR1 and CDR2 sequences are SGHAT and FQNNGV. V gave up 0 bases and J gave up 6 bases, with 9 bases separating them. The CDR3 is 13 amino acids. CDR3 sequence reads: CASSLDRAAEQYF. CDR3 nucleotides: TGTGCCAGCAGCTTAGATCGAGCGGCCGAGCAGTACTTC.

This CDR3 reads CASSLFPGGETQYF. The CDR3 nucleotides are TGTGCCAGCAGTTTATTTCCAGGGGGGGAGACCCAGTACTTC. The rearrangement links TRBV27 to TRBJ2-5, with a possible D match to TRBD1 (7 bases). Between the trimmed V and J ends, which lost 1 base and 5 bases, there was a span of 11 bases. Germline V gives CDR1 MNHEY, CDR2 SMNVEV (reference sequence). The CDR3 contains 14 residues.

The V call is TRBV5-1, the J call TRBJ2-5; 7 bases map to TRBD2. Matching the DNA end better, TRBJ2-7 makes the J call doubtful. This CDR3 has 13 amino acids. Germline CDR1 SGHRS, CDR2 YFSETQ. The CDR3 here is CASSFSSGGEQYF. The CDR3 coding sequence is TGCGCCAGCAGCTTCTCTAGCGGAGGCGAGCAGTACTTC.

The chain uses TRBV9 and TRBJ2-5; 8 nucleotides agree with TRBD1. Trimming at V came to 0 bases and at J to 4 bases, leaving 14 bases not matched to a gene. The CDR3 totals 18 residues. Per the germline V gene, CDR1 is SGDLS and CDR2 is YYNGEE. CDR3 DNA sequence: TGTGCCAGCAGCGTAGTAGTGGGGGACAGGCCCCCTTTAGAGACCCAGTACTTC. Translating gives CASSVVVGDRPPLETQYF.

The chain carries TRBV6-5 and TRBJ1-6; D is undetermined. V was cut by 6 bases and J by 4 bases, with 13 bases left in between. The CDR3 sequence is 15 residues long. From germline, CDR1 is MNHEY and CDR2 SVGAGI. The CDR3 DNA is TGTGCCAGCAGCCCACAACAGAGTTATAATTCACCCCTCCACTTT. Translated: CASSPQQSYNSPLHF.

This sequence joins TRBV9 and TRBJ1-2; D is unclear. The length of the CDR3 is 14 residues. Germline-derived CDR1 and CDR2 are SGDLS and YYNGEE. Trimming stripped 4 bases from V and 8 bases from J, with 18 bases between. Here the CDR3 reads CASSPGLPREGYTF. The DNA of the CDR3 is TGTGCCAGCAGCCCCGGGCTGCCAAGGGAGGGCTACACCTTC.